A single T cell receptor (beta chain) is shown here with its context. The entry originates in a study of spatial heterogeneity in lung cancer. Trimming removed 6 bases at V and 3 bases at J, with 9 bases between. CDR1 is MDHEN, CDR2 SYDVKM, per germline. CDR3 length: 13 residues. Using its own MiXCR run on the 5' RACE reads, TCRdb lists one record per CDR3 protein. The sample records 77,000 or so distinct CDR3 sequences, about 20% being singletons. The time point here: sample taken at primary tumor resection. Unsorted whole RNA from tumor, nontumor lung or frozen PBMC underwent sequencing. The rearrangement links TRBV28 to TRBJ1-5; the D is unclear. Sequences were derived from PBMCs, sampled at surgery. The TCR sequence derives from a male donor with early-stage non-small cell lung cancer. This chain's CDR3 is CASRNDFNQPQHF. CDR3 bases: TGTGCCAGCAGGAACGACTTCAATCAGCCCCAGCATTTT.